A selection of T cell receptor beta chains follows, all from one sample in a study of blood T cell repertoires in COVID-19. Here immunoSEQ multiplex PCR was the method, and the copy in TCRdb shows in-frame clones only, minus some. The table has about 25,000 clones, 85% to 90% seen once; the top ten hold around 15%. The sequenced sample consisted of peripheral blood. These receptors all stem from a man aged 70 or older with acute or convalescent COVID-19. CDR3s include the opening cysteine and the closing phenylalanine or tryptophan. Each record gives: clone size, D gene, J gene, V gene, CDR3 DNA, CDR3 protein. The D gene is left open where the match is weak. Expanded clones get a size class; other rows say once, few or many, or leave the size out.

clone_size: -
d_call: -
j_call: TRBJ2-7
v_call: TRBV24-1
cdr3_nt: TGTGCCACCAGTGGGGCAGGGGACGACGAGCAGTACTTC
cdr3_aa: CATSGAGDDEQYF

clone_size: few
d_call: -
j_call: TRBJ1-5
v_call: TRBV10-3
cdr3_nt: TGTGCCATCAGTATAGACAGCAGCAATCAGCCCCAGCATTTT
cdr3_aa: CAISIDSSNQPQHF

clone_size: -
d_call: TRBD1
j_call: TRBJ1-1
v_call: TRBV7-9
cdr3_nt: TGTGCCAGCAGCCCCTGGGACAGGAACACTGAAGCTTTCTTT
cdr3_aa: CASSPWDRNTEAFF

clone_size: -
d_call: TRBD1
j_call: TRBJ2-5
v_call: TRBV7-2
cdr3_nt: TGTGCCAGCAGCTTACAGGGGGCAGGCCAAGAGACCCAGTACTTC
cdr3_aa: CASSLQGAGQETQYF

clone_size: -
d_call: TRBD2
j_call: TRBJ2-2
v_call: TRBV24-1
cdr3_nt: TGTGCCACCAGTGACGGGACTAGAGGCACCGGGGAGCTGTTTTTT
cdr3_aa: CATSDGTRGTGELFF

clone_size: -
d_call: -
j_call: TRBJ1-2
v_call: TRBV3-1/TRBV3-2
cdr3_nt: TGTGCCAGCAGCTACGGGGAGGGTGTAGCTAACTATGGCTACACCTTC
cdr3_aa: CASSYGEGVANYGYTF

clone_size: once
d_call: -
j_call: TRBJ2-5
v_call: TRBV2
cdr3_nt: TGTGCCAGCAAAGGTTCGGGGTTGACCCAGTACTTC
cdr3_aa: CASKGSGLTQYF

clone_size: -
d_call: -
j_call: TRBJ1-5
v_call: TRBV19
cdr3_nt: TGTGCCAGTAGTATGATTCAGGGACCCCAGCATTTT
cdr3_aa: CASSMIQGPQHF

clone_size: -
d_call: -
j_call: TRBJ1-1
v_call: TRBV4-1
cdr3_nt: TGCGCCAGCAGCCACCCCATGTTGGAGGTCCCCGAAGCTTTCTTT
cdr3_aa: CASSHPMLEVPEAFF

clone_size: -
d_call: -
j_call: TRBJ2-7
v_call: TRBV29-1
cdr3_nt: TGCAGCGTTGCACCACAGGATTCGCGGGAGCAGTACTTC
cdr3_aa: CSVAPQDSREQYF

clone_size: -
d_call: TRBD1
j_call: TRBJ1-2
v_call: TRBV29-1
cdr3_nt: TGCAGCGTTGGGGGGGGACAGGGCTATGGCTACACCTTC
cdr3_aa: CSVGGGQGYGYTF

clone_size: -
d_call: TRBD2
j_call: TRBJ2-4
v_call: TRBV28
cdr3_nt: TGTGCCAGCACCCGCGCGGGAGTAACCAAAAACATTCAGTACTTC
cdr3_aa: CASTRAGVTKNIQYF

clone_size: -
d_call: -
j_call: TRBJ1-1
v_call: TRBV3-1/TRBV3-2
cdr3_nt: TGTGCCAGCAGCCAAGATTCATCAGGAGGCACTGAAGCTTTCTTT
cdr3_aa: CASSQDSSGGTEAFF

clone_size: once
d_call: TRBD2
j_call: TRBJ2-6
v_call: TRBV10-3
cdr3_nt: TGTGCCATCAGTGAGGGGGGGGCTGGGGCCAACGTCCTGACTTTC
cdr3_aa: CAISEGGAGANVLTF

clone_size: -
d_call: -
j_call: TRBJ1-2
v_call: TRBV7-2
cdr3_nt: TGTGCCAGCAGCTTAACTTTAATAGATGGCTACACCTTC
cdr3_aa: CASSLTLIDGYTF

clone_size: few
d_call: TRBD1
j_call: TRBJ1-6
v_call: TRBV7-8
cdr3_nt: TGTGCCAGCACCCTCGCCGGGACAGAGAATTCACCCCTCCACTTT
cdr3_aa: CASTLAGTENSPLHF

clone_size: -
d_call: -
j_call: TRBJ2-1
v_call: TRBV6-2/TRBV6-3
cdr3_nt: TGTGCCAGCAGCATCGGAGTTCGGGAGCAGTTCTTC
cdr3_aa: CASSIGVREQFF

clone_size: once
d_call: TRBD1
j_call: TRBJ1-2
v_call: TRBV7-2
cdr3_nt: TGTGCCAGCAGCTCCAACCCAGGGGGGGGCTACACCTTC
cdr3_aa: CASSSNPGGGYTF

clone_size: -
d_call: -
j_call: TRBJ2-5
v_call: TRBV6-5
cdr3_nt: TGTGCCAGCAGGCTGGCGGGGTTAGAGACCCAGTACTTC
cdr3_aa: CASRLAGLETQYF

clone_size: -
d_call: -
j_call: TRBJ1-1
v_call: TRBV18
cdr3_nt: TGTGCCAGCTCAAGGGAGAGCGAAGCTTTCTTT
cdr3_aa: CASSRESEAFF

clone_size: -
d_call: TRBD1
j_call: TRBJ1-1
v_call: TRBV2
cdr3_nt: TGTGCCAGCAAGGTTTCACAGGGACAGTTGAACACTGAAGCTTTCTTT
cdr3_aa: CASKVSQGQLNTEAFF

clone_size: -
d_call: -
j_call: TRBJ2-7
v_call: TRBV7-2
cdr3_nt: TGTGCCAGCAGCTTACACTTGGGGCGCGAGCAGTACTTC
cdr3_aa: CASSLHLGREQYF

clone_size: -
d_call: TRBD1
j_call: TRBJ2-1
v_call: TRBV7-3
cdr3_nt: TGTGCCAGCAGCTTCCAGGGGGACAATGAGCAGTTCTTC
cdr3_aa: CASSFQGDNEQFF

clone_size: -
d_call: -
j_call: TRBJ2-1
v_call: TRBV5-1
cdr3_nt: TGCGCCAGCAGCTTGCAAGGCAGGGGTTACAATGAGCAGTTCTTC
cdr3_aa: CASSLQGRGYNEQFF

clone_size: -
d_call: -
j_call: TRBJ2-1
v_call: TRBV29-1
cdr3_nt: TGCAGCGTTACTGACAGGGACTCTACGCAGTTCTTC
cdr3_aa: CSVTDRDSTQFF

clone_size: few
d_call: -
j_call: TRBJ1-5
v_call: TRBV19
cdr3_nt: TGTGCCAGTAGTCACTATATCCAGGGATCGGGCAATCAGCCCCAGCATTTT
cdr3_aa: CASSHYIQGSGNQPQHF

clone_size: once
d_call: TRBD2
j_call: TRBJ2-1
v_call: TRBV19
cdr3_nt: TGTGCCAGTAGTAGAGCGGGAGCTAATGAGCAGTTCTTC
cdr3_aa: CASSRAGANEQFF

clone_size: -
d_call: -
j_call: TRBJ1-3
v_call: TRBV19
cdr3_nt: TGTGCCAGTAGTACTACACAGGCGGCTAGAACTGGAAACACCATATATTTT
cdr3_aa: CASSTTQAARTGNTIYF

clone_size: -
d_call: -
j_call: TRBJ2-7
v_call: TRBV5-5
cdr3_nt: TGTGCCAGCAGCTTGGGGACATCTACCTACGAGCAGTACTTC
cdr3_aa: CASSLGTSTYEQYF

clone_size: -
d_call: -
j_call: TRBJ2-3
v_call: TRBV4-3
cdr3_nt: TGCGCCAGCAGCCAAGTTGCGGGTTCCACAGATACGCAGTATTTT
cdr3_aa: CASSQVAGSTDTQYF

clone_size: once
d_call: TRBD2
j_call: TRBJ2-5
v_call: TRBV11-2
cdr3_nt: TGTGCCAGCAGCCGCCGGACTAGCGGGAGCGGGAACCAAGAGACCCAGTACTTC
cdr3_aa: CASSRRTSGSGNQETQYF

clone_size: -
d_call: -
j_call: TRBJ2-3
v_call: TRBV3-1/TRBV3-2
cdr3_nt: TGTGCCAGCAGCCAAGATACGGGTAATACGCAGTATTTT
cdr3_aa: CASSQDTGNTQYF

clone_size: -
d_call: -
j_call: TRBJ2-3
v_call: TRBV7-2
cdr3_nt: TGTGCCAGCAGCTTAGTGGGACAAACAGATACGCAGTATTTT
cdr3_aa: CASSLVGQTDTQYF

clone_size: -
d_call: -
j_call: TRBJ1-1
v_call: TRBV6-5
cdr3_nt: TGTGCCAGCAGGCAAAGACAGAGTGAAGCTTTCTTT
cdr3_aa: CASRQRQSEAFF

clone_size: -
d_call: TRBD1
j_call: TRBJ2-1
v_call: TRBV28
cdr3_nt: TGTGCCAGCCGACAGGGGGCCAATGAGCAGTTCTTC
cdr3_aa: CASRQGANEQFF

clone_size: few
d_call: TRBD2
j_call: TRBJ2-1
v_call: TRBV9
cdr3_nt: TGTGCCAGCAGCGTAGGCAGCGGGAGAAATGAGCAGTTCTTC
cdr3_aa: CASSVGSGRNEQFF

clone_size: -
d_call: -
j_call: TRBJ2-3
v_call: TRBV7-2
cdr3_nt: TGTGCCAGCAGCCCTAAACAGGGATTTCGCACAGATACGCAGTATTTT
cdr3_aa: CASSPKQGFRTDTQYF

clone_size: -
d_call: TRBD2
j_call: TRBJ2-7
v_call: TRBV5-8
cdr3_nt: TGTGCCAGCAGCCTCTCGAGCGGGAGGGCTCCCTACGAGCAGTACTTC
cdr3_aa: CASSLSSGRAPYEQYF

clone_size: -
d_call: -
j_call: TRBJ2-5
v_call: TRBV7-2
cdr3_nt: TGTGCCAGCAGCTTCAATAAGGGGTCCCAAGAGACCCAGTACTTC
cdr3_aa: CASSFNKGSQETQYF

clone_size: -
d_call: -
j_call: TRBJ2-3
v_call: TRBV11-2
cdr3_nt: TGTGCCAGCAGCTTCCAGGCCCCAGATACGCAGTATTTT
cdr3_aa: CASSFQAPDTQYF

clone_size: -
d_call: TRBD2
j_call: TRBJ2-5
v_call: TRBV3-1/TRBV3-2
cdr3_nt: TGTGCCAGCAGCCAAAAGGCTAGCGGGGAGACCCAGTACTTC
cdr3_aa: CASSQKASGETQYF

clone_size: once
d_call: TRBD1
j_call: TRBJ2-3
v_call: TRBV5-1
cdr3_nt: TGCGCCAGCAGCCTGGACAGGGGTTGGAATACGCAGTATTTT
cdr3_aa: CASSLDRGWNTQYF

clone_size: -
d_call: TRBD2
j_call: TRBJ2-1
v_call: TRBV18
cdr3_nt: TGTGCCAGCTCACCAGCGGGGGGATCAAGAAAGCAGTTCTTC
cdr3_aa: CASSPAGGSRKQFF

clone_size: -
d_call: TRBD1
j_call: TRBJ2-1
v_call: TRBV13
cdr3_nt: TGTGCCAGCAGCTTAGACCAGGGGGCGGGCAATGAGCAGTTCTTC
cdr3_aa: CASSLDQGAGNEQFF

clone_size: -
d_call: -
j_call: TRBJ2-4
v_call: TRBV3-1/TRBV3-2
cdr3_nt: TGTGCCAGCAGCCGCATAAACCAGGGTCCCAAAAACATTCAGTACTTC
cdr3_aa: CASSRINQGPKNIQYF

clone_size: -
d_call: -
j_call: TRBJ1-2
v_call: TRBV5-1
cdr3_nt: TGCGCCAGCAGCCTAGGACTCTTCATGGGAGGCTACACCTTC
cdr3_aa: CASSLGLFMGGYTF

clone_size: -
d_call: -
j_call: TRBJ1-2
v_call: TRBV2
cdr3_nt: TGTGCCAGCAGTGATCCCGCCGCCGGAGGGGCCACGAACAAAGAGTCCTATGGCTACACCTTC
cdr3_aa: CASSDPAAGGATNKESYGYTF